The sequence of this T cell receptor beta chain was determined in a study of T cell repertoires in ileal Crohn's disease. Turning to the study itself: The MI sample came from the proximal margin of the surgical specimen. Findings and limits, study-wide: Endoscopic recurrence occurred in every patient whose clonality exceeded 26.8%. Active smokers at surgery had more clonal expansions than non-smokers.

This clone was recorded a few times. Its target is unknown. Method: immunoSEQ multiplex PCR; TCRdb's copy keeps in-frame clones and lacks some. The table shows about 3,100 clones, with roughly two thirds occurring only once. There are 15 residues in the CDR3. J was trimmed by 7 bases and V by 3 bases; bases with no gene match: 10. CDR1 is SGDLS and CDR2 is YYNGEE in the germline V gene. Noted time point: proximal margin of the surgical specimen (macroscopically non-inflamed). The sequencing input was ileal tissue. The source is an adult with Crohn's disease. The gene calls are TRBV9 and TRBJ1-3; 7 bases line up with TRBD1. The DNA for the CDR3 is TGTGCCAGCAGCGACCGGGACAGAGGACAGAACACCATATATTTT. Amino acids: CASSDRDRGQNTIYF.